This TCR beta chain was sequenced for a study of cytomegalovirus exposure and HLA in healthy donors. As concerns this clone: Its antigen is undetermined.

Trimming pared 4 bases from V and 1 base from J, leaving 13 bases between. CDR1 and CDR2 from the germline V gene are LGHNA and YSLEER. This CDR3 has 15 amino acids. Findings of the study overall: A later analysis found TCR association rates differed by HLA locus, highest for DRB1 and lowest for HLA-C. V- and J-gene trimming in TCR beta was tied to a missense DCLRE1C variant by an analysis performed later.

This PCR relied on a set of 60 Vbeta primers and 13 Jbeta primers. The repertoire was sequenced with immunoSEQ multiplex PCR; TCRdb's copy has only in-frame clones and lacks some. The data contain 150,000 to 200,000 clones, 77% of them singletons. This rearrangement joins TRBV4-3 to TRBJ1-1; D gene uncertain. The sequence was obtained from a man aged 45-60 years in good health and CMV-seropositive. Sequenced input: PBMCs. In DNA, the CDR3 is TGCGCCAGCAGCCGAGCGAATATTGCGAACACTGAAGCTTTCTTT. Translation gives CASSRANIANTEAFF.